This T cell receptor beta chain originates from a study of blood T cell repertoires in COVID-19. Germline values: CDR1 MNHEY, CDR2 SMNVEV (reference sequence). Trimming took off 7 bases at V and 8 bases at J, with 18 bases between the two ends. This CDR3 has 14 amino acids. Data came from immunoSEQ multiplex PCR; TCRdb stores just in-frame clones and leaves some out. This table holds 200,000 or so clones, about 86% found once. The source material was peripheral blood. V gene TRBV27 combines with J gene TRBJ2-1, with a tentative D call TRBD2 (6 bases). The receptor comes from a woman between 65 and 79 years old with acute or convalescent COVID-19. CDR3 nucleotides: TGTGCCAGCACCCTAGGAGGGCCGGTGGATGAGCAGTTCTTC. Translation gives CASTLGGPVDEQFF.